Each of the 15 T cell receptor beta chains below was sequenced from the same sample in a study of control samples from healthy donors and cancer patients. Some clones are missing from TCRdb's copy, which holds only in-frame ones; the method was immunoSEQ multiplex PCR. This sample has around 110,000 clones, with roughly 91% found just once. The sequenced sample was blood. These receptors all stem from a woman between 70 and 85 years old in good health.

DNA for the CDR3: TGTGCCAGCAGGTCGAGCCGTGGGTCCTCACGCATCATTTATGGCTACACCTTC. Translated, it gives CASRSSRGSSRIIYGYTF. The chain links TRBV5-6 to TRBJ1-2, with no clear D. This CDR3 comprises 18 residues. Trimming pared 5 bases from V and 5 bases from J, leaving 28 bases between. Germline values: CDR1 SGHDT, CDR2 YYEEEE.

The chain combines TRBV5-6 with TRBJ2-3; D perhaps matches TRBD2 (5 bases). With 4 bases removed from V and 4 bases from J, the gap between germline ends came to 13 bases. The V gene's germline CDR1 is SGHDT and CDR2 YYEEEE. The CDR3 length is 14 residues. The CDR3 region is CASSPVRGSDTQYF. In DNA, the CDR3 is TGTGCCAGCAGCCCAGTACGGGGATCAGATACGCAGTATTTT.

V is TRBV10-1 and J is TRBJ2-1; D is perhaps TRBD2 (5 bases). The CDR3 is 12 residues long. The germline V gene has CDR1 WNHNN and CDR2 SYGVQD (reference sequence). V lost 0 bases and J 10 bases, leaving 7 bases between the germline ends. The CDR3 region is CASSESPGEQFF. As DNA, the CDR3 is TGCGCCAGCAGTGAGTCGCCGGGGGAGCAGTTCTTC.

J is TRBJ1-1 and V is TRBV4-2, with D tentatively TRBD1 (6 bases). Germline loops: CDR1 LGHNA, CDR2 YNFKEQ. CDR3 size: 14 residues. V dropped 0 bases and J dropped 7 bases, with 12 bases sitting between them. Written as DNA, the CDR3 is TGTGCCAGCAGCCAAGAAGGGGGACCGCATGAAGCTTTCTTT. This codes for CASSQEGGPHEAFF.

This chain joins TRBV13 and TRBJ2-7; tentative D call: TRBD1 (5 bases). CDR1 is PRHDT and CDR2 is FYEKMQ in the germline V gene (reference sequence). This CDR3 has 15 amino acids. Trimming left V 0 bases short and J 4 bases short, with 13 bases between. In nucleotides, the CDR3 is TGTGCCAGCAGCTTAGGACCCGACAGATGGTACGAGCAGTACTTC. Translated: CASSLGPDRWYEQYF.

CDR3 DNA: TGTGCCAGCAGCCCAGCGGTGAGCTCCTACAATGAGCAGTTCTTC. Translating it yields CASSPAVSSYNEQFF. This chain uses TRBV3-1 (or the pseudogene TRBV3-2) with TRBJ2-1, with D possibly TRBD2 on 5 matching bases. From germline, CDR1 is LGHDT and CDR2 YNNKEL (reference sequence). The CDR3 contains 15 residues. Trimming shortened V by 4 bases and J by 0 bases, and 10 bases separated the two germline ends.

The gene calls are TRBV7-8 and TRBJ2-5; 7 nucleotides align to TRBD2. This CDR3 region has 16 residues. Germline V gene sequence: CDR1 SGHVS, CDR2 FQNEAQ. With 0 bases clipped from V and 6 bases from J, the junction kept 10 bases outside the gene matches. CDR3: CASSLASGPGSQTQYF. In DNA form, the CDR3 reads TGTGCCAGCAGCTTAGCTAGCGGGCCGGGTTCCCAGACCCAGTACTTC.

The chain joins TRBV11-3 to TRBJ2-1, with D tentatively TRBD2 (6 bases). From germline, CDR1 is SGHNT and CDR2 YENEEA. The CDR3 is 14 residues long. V lost 4 bases, J lost 5 bases, and 12 bases lay in between. CDR3 DNA sequence: TGTGCCAGCAGCTCCGGGGGTGGGAACAATGAGCAGTTCTTC. It encodes CASSSGGGNNEQFF. The complete variable domain, with remaining parts taken from reference TRBV11-3 and TRBJ2-1, reads EAGVVQSPRYKIIEKKQPVAFWCNPISGHNTLYWYLQNLGQGPELLIRYENEEAVDDSQLPKDRFSAERLKGVDSTLKIQPAELGDSAVYLCASSSGGGNNEQFFGPGTRLTVL.

The chain is built from TRBV6-1 and TRBJ2-3; 11 positions match TRBD2. This CDR3 is built from 18 residues. V gave up 3 bases and J gave up 3 bases; unmatched junction bases: 11. Germline CDR1 is MNHNS and CDR2 is SASEGT. CDR3 sequence (DNA): TGTGCCAGCAGTGACGCCACCCTAGCGGGGGGTAGGACAGATACGCAGTATTTT. Translation: CASSDATLAGGRTDTQYF.

The chain is built from TRBV12-3 or TRBV12-4 and TRBJ1-1, with D hard to call. This CDR3 spans 13 amino acids. V was clipped by 6 bases and J by 1 base, with 9 bases between them. CDR3 DNA sequence: TGTGCCAGCAGCCCCCTGGAGAACACTGAAGCTTTCTTT. This sequence encodes CASSPLENTEAFF.

The chain carries TRBV5-1 and TRBJ1-2, with 12 bases matching TRBD1. V dropped 2 bases and J dropped 7; count of bases not matched to a gene: 3. Germline V gene sequence: CDR1 SGHRS, CDR2 YFSETQ. CDR3 length: 14 residues. The CDR3: CASSLGTGGFGYTF. DNA of the CDR3: TGCGCCAGCAGCTTAGGGACAGGGGGCTTTGGCTACACCTTC.

CDR3 sequence (DNA): TGTGCCAGCAGTGTATCTAGCGGGGGTGAGCAGTTCTTC. Translating it yields CASSVSSGGEQFF. V usage is TRBV2 and J usage is TRBJ2-1, with TRBD2 matching 10 bases. The CDR3 is made up of 13 amino acids. Germline assignment: CDR1 SNHLY and CDR2 FYNNEI. Losses at the gene ends were 4 bases for V and 9 bases for J; bases not matched to a gene: 3.

V gene TRBV19 combines with J gene TRBJ1-6; D gene ambiguous. Trimming stripped 3 bases from V and 7 bases from J, with 13 bases between. The CDR3 loop spans 15 amino acids. From germline, CDR1 is LNHDA and CDR2 SQIVND (reference sequence). In nucleotides, the CDR3 is TGTGCCAGTAGTATGGCTGGGTTGGTGAATTCACCCCTCCACTTT. Residues: CASSMAGLVNSPLHF.

V gene TRBV7-6 combines with J gene TRBJ2-1; 9 positions match TRBD2. J gave up 6 bases and V 1 base, and 4 bases lay outside the gene matches. The CDR3 consists of 15 residues. From germline, CDR1 is SGHVS and CDR2 FNYEAQ. CDR3 loop: CASSLVGAGGNEQFF. In DNA form, the CDR3 reads TGTGCCAGCAGCTTAGTGGGAGCGGGGGGCAATGAGCAGTTCTTC.

The J gene is TRBJ2-1, the V gene TRBV11-3, with 11 bases fitting TRBD2. Germline V lookup: CDR1 SGHNT, CDR2 YENEEA. The CDR3 runs 15 residues. The trim removed 4 bases at V and 7 bases at J, leaving 6 bases unmatched. This CDR3 is CASSSVAGGRNEQFF. DNA for the CDR3: TGTGCCAGCAGCTCTGTAGCGGGGGGGAGGAATGAGCAGTTCTTC.